This T cell receptor (beta chain) was documented in a study of T cell repertoires in cytomegalovirus infection. Germline lookup yields CDR1 DFQATT and CDR2 SNEGSKA (reference sequence). The ends lost 0 bases at V and 10 bases at J; junction bases unmatched: 7. The CDR3 totals 15 residues. With respect to this clonotype: Antigen: not known.

TCRdb redid the calling of the reads with MiXCR, one entry per CDR3 protein. The sample records 300,000 or so distinct CDR3 sequences, about 23% being singletons. Study-wide points: The ex vivo response was dominated by HLA-C-restricted CMV-specific TCR beta clonotypes. The cumulative frequency of public TCR beta families identified carriers of CMV plus the relevant HLA.

The rearrangement joins TRBV20-1 to TRBJ2-1; TRBD2 matches 12 bases. The receptor was derived from a human donor in good health (CMV status not recorded). Some clones in this sample may be carry-over from other donors' samples. Input material: PBMCs. The CDR3 sequence: CSARDVASGGAEQFF. Written as DNA, the CDR3 is TGCAGTGCTAGAGATGTAGCTAGCGGGGGGGCCGAGCAGTTCTTC.